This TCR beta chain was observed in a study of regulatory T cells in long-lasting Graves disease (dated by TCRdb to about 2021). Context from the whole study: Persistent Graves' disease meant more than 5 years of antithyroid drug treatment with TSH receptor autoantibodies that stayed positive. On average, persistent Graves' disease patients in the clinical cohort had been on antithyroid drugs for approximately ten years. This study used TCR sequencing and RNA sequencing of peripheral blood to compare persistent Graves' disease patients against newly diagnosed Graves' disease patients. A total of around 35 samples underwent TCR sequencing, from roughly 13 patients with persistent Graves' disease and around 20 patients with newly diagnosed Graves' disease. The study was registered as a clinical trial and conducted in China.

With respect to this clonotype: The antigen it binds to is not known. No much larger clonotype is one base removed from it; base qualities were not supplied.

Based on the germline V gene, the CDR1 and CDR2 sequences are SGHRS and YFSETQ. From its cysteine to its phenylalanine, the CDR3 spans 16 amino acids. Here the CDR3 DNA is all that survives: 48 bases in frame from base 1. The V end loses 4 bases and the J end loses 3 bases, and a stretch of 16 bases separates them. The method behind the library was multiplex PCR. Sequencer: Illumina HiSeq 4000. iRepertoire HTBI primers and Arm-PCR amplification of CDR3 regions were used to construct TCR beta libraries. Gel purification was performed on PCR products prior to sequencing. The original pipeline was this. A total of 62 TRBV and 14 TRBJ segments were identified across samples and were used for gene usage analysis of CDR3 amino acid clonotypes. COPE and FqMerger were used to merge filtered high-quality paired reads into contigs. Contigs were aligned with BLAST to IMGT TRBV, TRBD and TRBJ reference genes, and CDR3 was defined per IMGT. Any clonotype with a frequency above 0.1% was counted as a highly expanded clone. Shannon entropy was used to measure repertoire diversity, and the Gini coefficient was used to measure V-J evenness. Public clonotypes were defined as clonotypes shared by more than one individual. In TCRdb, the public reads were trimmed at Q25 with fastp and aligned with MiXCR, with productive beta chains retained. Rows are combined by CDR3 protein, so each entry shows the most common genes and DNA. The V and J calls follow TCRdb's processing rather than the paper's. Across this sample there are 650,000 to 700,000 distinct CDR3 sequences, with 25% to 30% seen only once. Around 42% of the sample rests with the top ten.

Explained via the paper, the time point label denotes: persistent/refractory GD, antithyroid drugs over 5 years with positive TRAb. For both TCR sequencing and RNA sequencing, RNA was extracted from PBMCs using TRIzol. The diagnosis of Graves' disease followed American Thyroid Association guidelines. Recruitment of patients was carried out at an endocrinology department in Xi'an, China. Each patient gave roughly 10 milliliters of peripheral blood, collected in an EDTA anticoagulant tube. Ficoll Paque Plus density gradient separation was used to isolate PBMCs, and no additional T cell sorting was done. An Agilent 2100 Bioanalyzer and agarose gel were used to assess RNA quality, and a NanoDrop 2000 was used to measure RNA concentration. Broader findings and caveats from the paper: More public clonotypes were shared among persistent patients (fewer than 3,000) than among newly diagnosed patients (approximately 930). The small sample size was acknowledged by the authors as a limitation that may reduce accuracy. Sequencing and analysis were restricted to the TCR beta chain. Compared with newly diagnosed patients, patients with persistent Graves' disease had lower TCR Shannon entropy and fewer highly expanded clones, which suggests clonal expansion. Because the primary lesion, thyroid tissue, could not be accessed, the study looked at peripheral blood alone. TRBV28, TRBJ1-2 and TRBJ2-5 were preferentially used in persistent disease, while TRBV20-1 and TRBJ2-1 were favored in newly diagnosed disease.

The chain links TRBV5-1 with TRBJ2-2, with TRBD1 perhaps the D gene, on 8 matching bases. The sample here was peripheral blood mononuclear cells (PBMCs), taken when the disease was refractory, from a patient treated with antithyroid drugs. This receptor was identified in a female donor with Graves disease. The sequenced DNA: TGCGCCAGCAGCCGAGACAGGGGAGGGGACACCGGGGAGCTGTTTTTT. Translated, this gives CASSRDRGGDTGELFF.